This T cell receptor (beta chain) is drawn from a study of T cell repertoires in cytomegalovirus infection. CDR3 length: 14 residues. Germline CDR1 ENHRY, CDR2 SYGVKD. Unmatched junction bases numbered 8, after V lost 10 bases and J lost 1 base. TCRdb ran MiXCR on the reads and lists one entry per CDR3 protein. The sample holds 150,000 to 200,000 distinct CDR3 sequences, 28% seen once. This sequence joins TRBV10-3 and TRBJ2-3, with 7 bases that match TRBD2. The sequencing input was PBMCs. This clonotype originated in a human donor in good health (CMV status not recorded). Some clones in this sample may be carry-over from other donors' samples. DNA for the CDR3: TGTGCCACTCGGGGGGACTACGGCACAGATACGCAGTATTTT. This encodes CATRGDYGTDTQYF.